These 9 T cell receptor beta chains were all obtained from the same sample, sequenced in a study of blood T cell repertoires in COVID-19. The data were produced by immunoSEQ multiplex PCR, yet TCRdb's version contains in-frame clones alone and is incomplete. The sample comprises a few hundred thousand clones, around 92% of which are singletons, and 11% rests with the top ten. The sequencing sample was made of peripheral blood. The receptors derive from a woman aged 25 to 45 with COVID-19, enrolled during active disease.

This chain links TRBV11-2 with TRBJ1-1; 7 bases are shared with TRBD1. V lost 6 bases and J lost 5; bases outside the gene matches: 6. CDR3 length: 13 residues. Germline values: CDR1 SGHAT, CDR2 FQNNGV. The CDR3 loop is CASRRDSRTEAFF. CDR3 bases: TGTGCCAGCAGACGGGACAGTCGGACTGAAGCTTTCTTT.

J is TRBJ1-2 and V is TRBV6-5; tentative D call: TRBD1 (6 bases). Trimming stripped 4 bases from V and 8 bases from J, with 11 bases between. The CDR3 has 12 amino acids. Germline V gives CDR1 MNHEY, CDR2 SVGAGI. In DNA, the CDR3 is TGTGCCAGCAGTTGGGCAGGGGAGGGCTACACCTTC. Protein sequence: CASSWAGEGYTF.

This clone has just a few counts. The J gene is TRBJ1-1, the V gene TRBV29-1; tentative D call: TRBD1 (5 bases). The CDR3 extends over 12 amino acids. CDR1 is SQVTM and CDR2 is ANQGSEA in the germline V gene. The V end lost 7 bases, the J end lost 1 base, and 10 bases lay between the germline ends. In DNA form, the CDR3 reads TGCAGCGCTATTAGGGGGAACACTGAAGCTTTCTTT. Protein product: CSAIRGNTEAFF.

Here the CDR3 reads CASSLNEGRDGYTF. DNA for the CDR3: TGTGCCAGCAGCTTGAACGAGGGGAGGGATGGCTACACCTTC. The rearrangement links TRBV11-2 to TRBJ1-2; the D gene is possibly TRBD1 (5 bases). V lost 3 bases and J 6 bases, leaving 14 bases between the germline ends. Looked up from germline, CDR1 is SGHAT and CDR2 is FQNNGV. The CDR3 totals 14 residues. Looking up the rest from reference TRBV11-2 and TRBJ1-2 gives the full variable domain: EAGVAQSPRYKIIEKRQSVAFWCNPISGHATLYWYQQILGQGPKLLIQFQNNGVVDDSQLPKDRFSAERLKGVDSTLKIQPAKLEDSAVYLCASSLNEGRDGYTFGSGTRLTVV.

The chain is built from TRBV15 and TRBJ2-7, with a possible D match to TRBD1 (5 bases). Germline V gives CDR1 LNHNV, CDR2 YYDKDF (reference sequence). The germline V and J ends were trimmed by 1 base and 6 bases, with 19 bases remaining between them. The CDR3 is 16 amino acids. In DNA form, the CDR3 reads TGTGCCACCAGCAGAGTCATCGCTGGGCAGGGTGGCGAGCAGTACTTC. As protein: CATSRVIAGQGGEQYF.

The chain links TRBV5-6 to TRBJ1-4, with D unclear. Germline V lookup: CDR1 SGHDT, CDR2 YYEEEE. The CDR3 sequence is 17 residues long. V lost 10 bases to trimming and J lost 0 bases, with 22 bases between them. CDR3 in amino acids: CAPSRPVSPATNEKLFF. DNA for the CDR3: TGTGCCCCTTCCCGCCCGGTGTCCCCCGCAACTAATGAAAAACTGTTTTTT.

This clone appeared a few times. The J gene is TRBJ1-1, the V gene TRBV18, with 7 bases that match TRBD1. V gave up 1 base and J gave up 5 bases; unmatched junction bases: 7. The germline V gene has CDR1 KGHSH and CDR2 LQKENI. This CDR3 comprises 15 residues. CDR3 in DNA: TGTGCCAGCTCACCACGAACAGGGGTTTGGACTGAAGCTTTCTTT. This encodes CASSPRTGVWTEAFF.

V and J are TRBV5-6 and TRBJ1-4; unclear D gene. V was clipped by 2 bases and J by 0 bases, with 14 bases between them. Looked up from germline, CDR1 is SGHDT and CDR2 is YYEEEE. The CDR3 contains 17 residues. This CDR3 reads CASSLIGVSSTNEKLFF. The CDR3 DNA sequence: TGTGCCAGCAGCTTAATCGGAGTCAGCTCAACTAATGAAAAACTGTTTTTT.

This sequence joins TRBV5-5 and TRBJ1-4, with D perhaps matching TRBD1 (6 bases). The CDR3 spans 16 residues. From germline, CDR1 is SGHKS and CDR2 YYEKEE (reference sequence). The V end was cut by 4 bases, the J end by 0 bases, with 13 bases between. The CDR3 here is CASSTRGQPTNEKLFF. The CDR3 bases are TGTGCCAGCAGCACCCGAGGACAGCCAACTAATGAAAAACTGTTTTTT.